The sequence of this T cell receptor (beta chain) was determined in a study of radiotherapy plus CTLA-4 blockade in lung cancer. On the study more broadly: Among patients, approximately 19% showed objective responses, and about 30% had disease control. Study conclusions and caveats: In blood, tumor-derived TCR clones expanded after radiotherapy plus ipilimumab. Reports state that early shifts in blood T cell clones, with interferon-beta, best predicted response.

Produced via immunoSEQ multiplex PCR; TCRdb's table is partial and in-frame only. The sample shows 100,000 to 150,000 clones, just under 90% of them seen only once. About this clone: No antigen is known for it.

Germline CDR1 is SNHLY and CDR2 is FYNNEI. The V segment lost 7 bases and the J segment 3 bases; nucleotides outside the gene matches: 4. The CDR3 has 14 residues. Focal radiation with ipilimumab CTLA-4 blockade was given to patients with chemo-refractory metastatic non-small-cell lung cancer. The chain employs TRBV2 and TRBJ2-2; 8 nucleotides match TRBD1. The source of this sequence is a human donor with non-small cell lung cancer that progressed on radiotherapy plus ipilimumab. The sequencing used peripheral blood, collected from a patient treated with radiotherapy plus ipilimumab. The CDR3 region has the DNA TGTGCCAGCAAGGGACAGGCGGACACCGGGGAGCTGTTTTTT. This gives the protein CASKGQADTGELFF.